These T cell receptor beta chains were read from a single sample in a study of blood T cell repertoires in COVID-19. The assay was immunoSEQ multiplex PCR, and TCRdb's table has in-frame clones only and misses some. The sample lists some 230,000 clones, 65% to 85% seen once, with about 2.3% in the top ten. The sample was peripheral blood. The receptors come from a woman aged 55-70 years with acute or convalescent COVID-19. Both conserved end residues are part of each CDR3. Each record gives: J gene, V gene, D gene, clone size, CDR3 DNA, CDR3 protein. D genes are given only for firm matches. Size values are once, few and many counts, or a class for expanded clones, and some rows have none.

>TRBJ1-1|TRBV5-1|TRBD1|-
TGCGCCAGCAGCCTGGGGACAGGGGGCGAAGCTTTCTTT
CASSLGTGGEAFF
>TRBJ1-1|TRBV6-5|TRBD1|-
TGTGCCAGCAGTTTGCCGGGACAGAGGAACACTGAAGCTTTCTTT
CASSLPGQRNTEAFF
>TRBJ1-6|TRBV7-9|TRBD1|-
TGTGCCAGCAGCTTAGCGTCCAGGGGGCTTTCACCCCTCCACTTT
CASSLASRGLSPLHF
>TRBJ2-4|TRBV2|-|-
TGTGCCAGCAGCGCGGGACTAGCCAAAAACATTCAGTACTTC
CASSAGLAKNIQYF
>TRBJ2-1|TRBV7-3|TRBD1|few
TGTGCCAGCAGCGCTCGACAGGGGTCAGCCTTAGTGGAGCAGTTCTTC
CASSARQGSALVEQFF
>TRBJ1-1|TRBV3-1/TRBV3-2|-|few
TGTGCCAGCAGCCAAGATTCAGTGAACACTGAAGCTTTCTTT
CASSQDSVNTEAFF
>TRBJ2-1|TRBV7-9|-|-
TGTGCCAGCGACCAAGCGGGCTCCTCAAATGAGCAGTTCTTC
CASDQAGSSNEQFF
>TRBJ2-7|TRBV6-1|TRBD1|-
TGTGCCAGCAGTGAAGCAAATGACAGGGTCTACGAGCAGTACTTC
CASSEANDRVYEQYF
>TRBJ1-1|TRBV27|-|-
TGTGCCAGCAGTTGGACATCGGACACTGAAGCTTTCTTT
CASSWTSDTEAFF
>TRBJ2-1|TRBV5-1|-|-
TGCGCCAGCAGCTCAGGGTCCCAAGGGCACTACAATGAGCAGTTCTTC
CASSSGSQGHYNEQFF
>TRBJ1-1|TRBV7-9|-|-
TGTGCCAGCAGCTTAGGTCCGGCTGAAGCTTTCTTT
CASSLGPAEAFF
>TRBJ2-3|TRBV10-3|-|-
TGTGCCATCGCGGGGGCGAATACGCAGTATTTT
CAIAGANTQYF
>TRBJ1-5|TRBV7-9|-|-
TGTGCCAGCAGTCAGGGGTCGCAGCCCCAGCATTTT
CASSQGSQPQHF
>TRBJ2-5|TRBV4-3|TRBD1|-
TGCGCCAGCAGCCGGACAGGGGGCATGGGGGAGACCCAGTACTTC
CASSRTGGMGETQYF